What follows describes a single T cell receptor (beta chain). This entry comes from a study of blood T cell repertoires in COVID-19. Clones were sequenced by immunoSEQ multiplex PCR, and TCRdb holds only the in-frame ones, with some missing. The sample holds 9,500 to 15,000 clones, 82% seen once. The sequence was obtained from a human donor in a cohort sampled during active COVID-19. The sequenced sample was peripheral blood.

This chain's CDR3 is CASRLGTGNNEQFF. The CDR3 DNA is TGCGCCAGCAGACTTGGGACAGGGAACAATGAGCAGTTCTTC. The chain joins TRBV5-1 to TRBJ2-1; 9 positions match TRBD1. This CDR3 is built from 14 residues. Germline-derived CDR1 and CDR2 are SGHRS and YFSETQ. After removal of 5 bases from V and 5 bases from J, the junction contained 5 bases not matched to a gene.